This TCR beta chain was found in a study of vaccination effects on CD4 cells after COVID-19. Study in general: ViraFEST used viral peptide pools to expand antigen-specific CD4+ T cells before sequencing. Every participant took two doses of the BNT162b2 or mRNA-1273 vaccine. Every well housed some 2 million PBMC, which grew in culture alongside about 9.9 IU/ml IL-2 and roughly 9.8 ug/ml peptides.

Profiled with immunoSEQ multiplex PCR; TCRdb holds only in-frame clones, not every one. The table records more than 35,000 clones, about 65% of them present only once. To note about this clone: What it recognizes is unknown.

CDR3 length: 13 residues. Trimming took off 2 bases at V and 4 bases at J, with 8 bases between the two ends. CDR1 and CDR2 from the germline V gene are MNHNS and SASEGT. Scientists isolated CD4+ T cells after a roughly ten-day culture period ended. The study found no prior SARS-CoV-2 infection in the vaccine recipients, who tested negative for nucleocapsid antibodies. V is TRBV6-1 and J is TRBJ1-2; D call uncertain. The receptor was derived from a human donor who received a COVID-19 vaccine. Sequencing was performed on CD4+ T cells from PBMCs cultured without peptide, taken before COVID-19 vaccination. CDR3 in amino acids: CASSEREIYGYTF. CDR3 nucleotides: TGTGCCAGCAGTGAACGGGAAATCTATGGCTACACCTTC.